This T cell receptor (beta chain) was recovered during a study of blood T cells in healthy people across ages. At the level of the study: Template switching picked up about one barcoded beta molecule for each two T cells. Study-wide findings and caveats: While age rose, TCR beta diversity per million T cells dropped in a roughly linear way.

The authors ran a second PCR of about 6 to 12 cycles using a sample-barcoded 5' primer and a J-beta primer mix. Every cDNA was tagged by a template-switch adaptor with 12 random nucleotides. Sequencing recovered at least 3 million CDR3-containing paired-end reads from each sample. TCRdb re-called the 5' RACE reads with MiXCR, one entry per CDR3 protein. The sample includes approximately 600,000 distinct CDR3 sequences, 45% to 65% of them seen just once. This clonotype was seen a handful of times. Antigen unknown. Looked up from germline, CDR1 is LGHNA and CDR2 is YNFKEQ. This CDR3 is 16 amino acids long. The junction had 6 bases not matched to a gene; V was cut back by 2 bases and J by 4 bases.

This sequence originates from a man aged 55-75 years in good health. The genes are TRBV4-2 and TRBJ2-1; TRBD2 matches 9 bases. The sample taken for sequencing was blood. The CDR3 DNA reads TGTGCCAGCAGCCAACTGACTAGCGGCCTTTACAATGAGCAGTTCTTC. Protein: CASSQLTSGLYNEQFF.